A single sample is the source of the 14 T cell receptor beta chains below, sequenced in a study of OX40 agonist ivuxolimab in advanced cancers. Libraries were prepared by immunoSEQ multiplex PCR; TCRdb keeps only in-frame clonotypes and omits some of them. Of around 84,000 clones listed, around 90% are singletons. The input for sequencing was CD4+ or CD8+ T cells sorted from blood, taken in a trial of the OX40 agonist ivuxolimab. These receptor sequences come from an adult with an advanced solid tumor such as melanoma, head and neck, liver or kidney cancer.

The chain uses TRBV6-1 and TRBJ1-2; TRBD1 aligns across 8 bases. J was trimmed by 2 bases and V by 1 base; bases with no gene match: 3. The CDR3 sequence is 15 residues long. Germline V CDR1 and CDR2: MNHNS, SASEGT. The CDR3 loop reads CASSEGGQVNYGYTF. The CDR3 nucleotides are TGTGCCAGCAGTGAAGGGGGACAGGTCAACTATGGCTACACCTTC.

This clone was found once. The rearrangement links TRBV28 to TRBJ2-7; TRBD2 agrees at 10 bases. This CDR3 has 17 amino acids. The ends lost 6 bases at V and 1 base at J; junction bases unmatched: 12. Germline V gene lookup returns CDR1 MDHEN and CDR2 SYDVKM. As DNA, the CDR3 is TGTGCCAGCAGCCCCACCGCCGGACTAGCGGCTTCCTACGAGCAGTACTTC. Amino acids: CASSPTAGLAASYEQYF.

The chain couples TRBV18 to TRBJ2-7; perhaps TRBD1 as D (5 bases). Germline V lookup: CDR1 KGHSH, CDR2 LQKENI. This CDR3 contains 18 residues. Trimming cost V 5 bases and J 0 bases, with 23 bases left between them. The CDR3 coding sequence is TGTGCCAGCTCAAAAACCAGGGTACAGGATTACTTCTCCTACGAGCAGTACTTC. Its translation is CASSKTRVQDYFSYEQYF.

V is TRBV18 and J is TRBJ1-5; possibly TRBD1 for D (6 bases). This CDR3 comprises 14 residues. Trimming cost V 3 bases and J 4 bases, with 10 bases left between them. CDR1 is KGHSH and CDR2 is LQKENI in the germline V gene. The CDR3: CASSPRGGNQPQHF. The DNA for the CDR3 is TGTGCCAGCTCACCGAGAGGGGGGAATCAGCCCCAGCATTTT.

The chain recombines TRBV9 with TRBJ2-5, with D possibly matching TRBD2 (6 bases). The ends were cut back, 0 bases at V and 1 base at J, with 10 bases in the middle. The CDR3 covers 15 residues. Looked up from germline, CDR1 is SGDLS and CDR2 is YYNGEE. CDR3 region: CASSVGGVVQETQYF. CDR3 coding DNA: TGTGCCAGCAGCGTAGGGGGGGTTGTCCAAGAGACCCAGTACTTC.

The chain joins TRBV7-3 to TRBJ2-1; D is ambiguous. Per the germline V gene, CDR1 is SGHTA and CDR2 is FQGTGA. The CDR3 contains 12 residues. Trimming took 3 bases from V and 3 from J, leaving 3 bases between them. The CDR3 region has the DNA TGTGCCAGCAGCTTCAGCTACAATGAGCAGTTCTTC. It specifies CASSFSYNEQFF.

V gene TRBV5-4 combines with J gene TRBJ2-2, with 8 bases matching TRBD1. After removal of 4 bases from V and 0 bases from J, the junction contained 5 bases not matched to a gene. This CDR3 region has 16 residues. CDR1 and CDR2 from the germline V gene are SGHNT and YYREEE (reference sequence). The DNA of the CDR3 is TGTGCCAGCAGCCCCGGACAGGGTTCGAACACCGGGGAGCTGTTTTTT. Its translation is CASSPGQGSNTGELFF. The whole variable domain, filled in from reference TRBV5-4 and TRBJ2-2, reads ETGVTQSPTHLIKTRGQQVTLRCSSQSGHNTVSWYQQALGQGPQFIFQYYREEENGRGNFPPRFSGLQFPNYSSELNVNALELDDSALYLCASSPGQGSNTGELFFGEGSRLTVL.

The CDR3 here is CASSLWPGEGPHNEQFF. In DNA form, the CDR3 reads TGTGCCAGCAGTTTATGGCCAGGGGAGGGCCCTCACAATGAGCAGTTCTTC. The gene calls are TRBV28 and TRBJ2-1; tentative D call: TRBD2 (7 bases). The CDR3 contains 17 residues. Germline loops: CDR1 MDHEN, CDR2 SYDVKM. V lost 0 bases and J lost 5, with 17 bases in between.

The chain carries TRBV11-3 and TRBJ1-3, with a tentative D call TRBD1 (6 bases). Germline loops: CDR1 SGHNT, CDR2 YENEEA. This CDR3 comprises 13 residues. Trimming shortened V by 4 bases and J by 4 bases, and 8 bases separated the two germline ends. The CDR3 sequence: CASSSTGGNTIYF. Here the CDR3 DNA reads TGTGCCAGCAGCTCGACAGGCGGAAACACCATATATTTT.

Remarks on this clone: An end of the junction differs from the germline gene, which may be a read error. The chain has TRBV4-1 and TRBJ2-7, with D perhaps assigned TRBD1 or TRBD2 (6 bases each). The CDR3 loop spans 14 amino acids. Germline-derived CDR1 and CDR2 are MGHRA and YSYEKL. CDR3 DNA sequence: TGCGCCAGCAGCCATGAACGGGGGCTCTACGAGCAGTGCTTC. This gives the protein CASSHERGLYEQCF.

J is TRBJ1-2 and V is TRBV18, with D possibly matching TRBD1 (5 bases). This CDR3 has 13 residues. V lost 2 bases and J lost 5, with 9 bases in between. The V gene's germline CDR1 is KGHSH and CDR2 LQKENI. The CDR3 DNA is TGTGCCAGCTCACCAGGGGACTATTATGGCTACACCTTC. It yields the protein CASSPGDYYGYTF.

The rearrangement joins TRBV5-1 to TRBJ2-7; the D is unclear. V lost 0 bases and J lost 2, with 6 bases in between. The V gene's germline CDR1 is SGHRS and CDR2 YFSETQ. The CDR3 sequence is 13 residues long. CDR3 sequence: CASSLVATYEQYF. DNA for the CDR3: TGCGCCAGCAGCTTGGTGGCAACCTACGAGCAGTACTTC.

The chain links TRBV10-3 to TRBJ2-7, with 7 bases lining up with TRBD1. CDR3 length: 12 amino acids. Germline V gene sequence: CDR1 ENHRY, CDR2 SYGVKD. The CDR3 DNA reads as TGTGCTACCCGGGACAGCGCCTACGAGCAGTACTTC. This sequence encodes CATRDSAYEQYF.

The rearrangement joins TRBV2 to TRBJ1-5, with D perhaps TRBD1 (5 bases). Deletions cut 6 bases from V and 3 bases from J, with 21 bases between. The CDR3 consists of 17 residues. From germline, CDR1 is SNHLY and CDR2 FYNNEI. The DNA of the CDR3 is TGTGCCAGCAGGACCGGGACCCTCTTAACTCCCAATCAGCCCCAGCATTTT. Its protein product is CASRTGTLLTPNQPQHF. The variable domain in full, with the rest retrieved from reference TRBV2 and TRBJ1-5, is EPEVTQTPSHQVTQMGQEVILRCVPISNHLYFYWYRQILGQKVEFLVSFYNNEISEKSEIFDDQFSVERPDGSNFTLKIRSTKLEDSAMYFCASRTGTLLTPNQPQHFGDGTRLSIL.